This is a list of T cell receptor beta chains from one sample in a study of cytotoxic CD8 clonotypes in ibrutinib-treated CLL. Libraries were prepared by immunoSEQ multiplex PCR; TCRdb keeps only in-frame clonotypes and omits some of them. This sample has a few hundred thousand clones; less than 75% occur once, and the top ten carry about 16%. This specimen was PBMCs, taken after 24 months of ibrutinib treatment. The receptors come from a human donor with chronic lymphocytic leukemia. Each CDR3 is given with its conserved first and last residue. The D gene is left open where the match is weak. Rows give clone size only sometimes, using once, few, many, or a class for an expanded clone.

- - TRBJ2-3 TRBV5-1 CASSFAGVFTDTQYF TGCGCCAGCAGCTTTGCAGGTGTCTTCACAGATACGCAGTATTTT
TRBD2 - TRBJ2-7 TRBV7-9 CASSRLAWYEQYF TGTGCCAGCAGTCGACTAGCGTGGTACGAGCAGTACTTC
- - TRBJ1-5 TRBV5-4 CASSREGSNQPQHF TGTGCCAGCAGCCGAGAAGGGAGCAATCAGCCCCAGCATTTT
- - TRBJ2-7 TRBV29-1 CSASLAGPGEQYF TGCAGCGCCTCATTGGCGGGCCCCGGGGAGCAGTACTTC
- - TRBJ2-5 TRBV19 CASSIIGELETQYF TGTGCCAGTAGTATTATAGGGGAGTTGGAGACCCAGTACTTC
- - TRBJ2-3 TRBV11-3 CASSLEGGATDTQYF TGTGCCAGCAGCTTAGAGGGGGGGGCCACAGATACGCAGTATTTT
- - TRBJ2-6 TRBV9 CASSVDPRISGANVLTF TGTGCCAGCAGCGTTGACCCTCGCATCTCTGGGGCCAACGTCCTGACTTTC
- - TRBJ1-5 TRBV4-2 CASSQVTGEGNQPQHF TGTGCCAGCAGCCAAGTTACAGGAGAAGGTAATCAGCCCCAGCATTTT
TRBD1 - TRBJ1-4 TRBV29-1 CSVQAGTDEKLFF TGCAGCGTTCAAGCCGGGACAGATGAAAAACTGTTTTTT
- once TRBJ2-2 TRBV7-9 CASSSLGHSTGELFF TGTGCCAGCAGCTCTTTAGGGCACTCGACCGGGGAGCTGTTTTTT
- few TRBJ2-7 TRBV5-1 CASSYSGNEQYF TGCGCCAGCAGCTACTCGGGTAACGAGCAGTACTTC
- - TRBJ1-5 TRBV19 CASIGQLNQPQHF TGTGCCAGTATTGGACAGCTCAATCAGCCCCAGCATTTT
- - TRBJ2-7 TRBV2 CASSEGEAYEQYF TGTGCCAGCAGTGAAGGGGAGGCCTACGAGCAGTACTTC
- once TRBJ1-2 TRBV6-5 CASSWGDFNYGYTF TGTGCCAGCAGTTGGGGGGACTTTAACTATGGCTACACCTTC
- few TRBJ2-5 TRBV25-1 CASSEVGLETQYF TGTGCCAGCAGTGAAGTAGGGTTGGAGACCCAGTACTTC
TRBD1 - TRBJ2-5 TRBV2 CASSERWGQRTKETQYF TGTGCCAGCAGTGAGAGGTGGGGACAGAGGACGAAAGAGACCCAGTACTTC
- - TRBJ1-1 TRBV6-4 CASSDSGENTEAFF TGTGCCAGCAGTGACTCAGGGGAGAACACTGAAGCTTTCTTT
- - TRBJ2-2 TRBV9 CASSVGGPSTGELFF TGTGCCAGCAGCGTAGGGGGGCCAAGCACCGGGGAGCTGTTTTTT
- - TRBJ1-2 TRBV14 CASSHDSLNYGYTF TGTGCCAGCAGCCACGACAGCCTCAACTATGGCTACACCTTC
TRBD1 few TRBJ1-2 TRBV28 CASSLNFQGANTF TGTGCCAGCAGTTTAAACTTTCAGGGGGCAAACACCTTC
- - TRBJ2-5 TRBV7-7 CASSHTLGDPPTQYF TGTGCTAGCAGCCACACGCTGGGAGACCCCCCGACCCAGTACTTC
- - TRBJ1-3 TRBV18 CASSPNGPASSGNTIYF TGTGCCAGCTCACCAAACGGGCCCGCCAGCTCTGGAAACACCATATATTTT
- - TRBJ1-2 TRBV4-3 CASSQDSGSANYGYTF TGCGCCAGCAGCCAAGACTCAGGGTCGGCTAACTATGGCTACACCTTC
- - TRBJ2-7 TRBV19 CASSIRGDEQYF TGTGCCAGTAGTATAAGGGGAGACGAGCAGTACTTC
- - TRBJ1-5 TRBV6-5 CASSYAENQPQHF TGTGCCAGCAGTTATGCGGAGAATCAGCCCCAGCATTTT
- - TRBJ2-4 TRBV2 CASSEPSGENIQYF TGTGCCAGCAGTGAGCCGAGTGGGGAAAACATTCAGTACTTC
- - TRBJ2-1 TRBV7-3 CASSYTGPTPNEQFF TGTGCCAGCAGCTATACGGGACCCACGCCCAATGAGCAGTTCTTC
TRBD2 - TRBJ2-7 TRBV27 CASSADAGLAGALPLDEQYF TGTGCCAGCAGTGCTGACGCGGGACTAGCGGGAGCTCTGCCACTGGACGAGCAGTACTTC
TRBD2 - TRBJ2-1 TRBV4-3 CASSLRLAGLSDEQFF TGCGCCAGCAGCCTGCGACTAGCGGGATTATCGGATGAGCAGTTCTTC
- - TRBJ1-5 TRBV28 CASRQGFNQPQHF TGTGCCAGCAGACAGGGTTTTAATCAGCCCCAGCATTTT
- - TRBJ2-3 TRBV2 CASNMKGYTDTQYF TGTGCCAGCAACATGAAAGGGTACACAGATACGCAGTATTTT
- few TRBJ2-6 TRBV2 CASRDDSSGANVLTF TGTGCCAGCAGAGACGACAGCTCTGGGGCCAACGTCCTGACTTTC
- - TRBJ1-3 TRBV30 CAWKYVGNTIYF TGTGCCTGGAAGTACGTTGGAAACACCATATATTTT
- - TRBJ1-1 TRBV10-2 CASSESAAASAEAFF TGCGCCAGCAGTGAATCCGCAGCCGCATCCGCTGAAGCTTTCTTT